The T cell receptor beta chain under discussion was sequenced for a study of T cell clonality in common variable immunodeficiency. Both groups were predominantly of Caucasian heritage. Study-wide results and caveats: CVID subjects showed higher TCRbeta clonality than healthy controls. Common variable immunodeficiency TCR beta sequences reportedly had fewer deletions and N-nucleotide insertions. Fewer TCRbeta clones were shared among CVID subjects than controls.

V lost 5 bases, J lost 5 bases, and 26 bases lay in between. CDR3 size: 18 residues. Some clones are missing from TCRdb's copy, which holds only in-frame ones; the method was immunoSEQ multiplex PCR. Recorded here are fewer than 70,000 clones, none singletons. This clone was seen repeatedly, ten times or more. The antigen is undetermined. The DNA ends 3 residues before the CDR3 does, and the rest of the CDR3 is filled in from the germline J gene. The TCR was taken from a person aged 18 to 75 in good health. The sequenced sample was peripheral blood mononuclear cells. This chain links TRBV23-1 with TRBJ2-3; D is perhaps TRBD1 (6 bases). TRBV23-1 is reported as an ORF; its role is uncertain. CDR3 DNA, as far as it was read: TGCGCCAGCAGTTGGACCGACCCCGGGGACATACACGGAGATACG. Protein sequence: CASSWTDPGDIHGDT. The CDR3 as a whole reads CASSWTDPGDIHGDTQYF.